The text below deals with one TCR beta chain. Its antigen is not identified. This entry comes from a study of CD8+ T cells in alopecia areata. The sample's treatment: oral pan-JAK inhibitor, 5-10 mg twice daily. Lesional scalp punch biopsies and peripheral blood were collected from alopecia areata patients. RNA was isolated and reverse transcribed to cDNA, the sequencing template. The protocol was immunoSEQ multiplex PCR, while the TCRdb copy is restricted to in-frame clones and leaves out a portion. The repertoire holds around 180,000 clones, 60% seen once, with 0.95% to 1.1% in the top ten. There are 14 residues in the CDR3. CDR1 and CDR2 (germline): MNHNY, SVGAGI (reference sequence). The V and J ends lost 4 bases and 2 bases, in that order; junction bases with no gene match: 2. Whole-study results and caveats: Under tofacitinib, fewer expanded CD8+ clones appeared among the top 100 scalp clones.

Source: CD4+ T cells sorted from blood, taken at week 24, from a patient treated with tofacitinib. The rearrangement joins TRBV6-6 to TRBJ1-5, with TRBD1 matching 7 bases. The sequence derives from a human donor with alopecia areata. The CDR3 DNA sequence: TGTGCCAGCAGTTGGACAGGTGGCAATCAGCCCCAGCATTTT. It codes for CASSWTGGNQPQHF.